This note documents a single T cell receptor beta chain sequence. The antigen is not known. The data originate from a study of CD8+ T cells in alopecia areata. Study background: Tofacitinib was taken orally by treated patients, and the dose was 5 to 10 mg twice daily. Study-level findings and limits: Tofacitinib delivered significant drops in scalp clonality and in expanded CD8+ clones among the top 100. Sequenced scalp T cells also include alphabeta T cells resident in normal skin.

Germline V gene sequence: CDR1 MNHEY, CDR2 SMNVEV (reference sequence). The CDR3 contains 15 residues. V shed 5 bases, J shed 7 bases, and the junction held 9 bases outside the gene matches. The authors extracted RNA and reverse transcribed it into cDNA as the sequencing template. Profiling relied on immunoSEQ multiplex PCR, and the TCRdb table lists in-frame clones only, not all of them. The repertoire holds about 120,000 clones, with roughly 56% as singletons. As for treatment: oral pan-JAK inhibitor, 5-10 mg twice daily. The origin of this receptor is a human donor with alopecia areata. The specimen comprised CD4+ T cells sorted from blood, sampled at week 24, from a patient treated with tofacitinib. This chain connects TRBV27 to TRBJ1-5; TRBD1 matches 9 bases. The CDR3 loop is CASSPRQGVRQPQHF. The CDR3 DNA reads TGTGCCAGCAGTCCTAGACAGGGGGTCCGACAGCCCCAGCATTTT.